Below, 10 T cell receptor beta chains from the same sample are listed, as sequenced in a study of blood T cell repertoires in COVID-19. Only in-frame clones appear in the TCRdb table, and some are missing; sequencing was by immunoSEQ multiplex PCR. The table lists some 250,000 clones, about 80% of them singletons. Material for sequencing was PBMCs or T cells enriched from blood (not recorded which). The receptors were gathered from a man between 40 and 49 years old who had recovered from COVID-19.

V gene TRBV5-1 combines with J gene TRBJ2-3, with TRBD1 matching over 7 bases. Germline V CDR1 and CDR2: SGHRS, YFSETQ. The trim removed 0 bases at V and 0 bases at J, leaving 16 bases unmatched. The CDR3 loop spans 20 amino acids. The CDR3 spells CASSLVYRGPRSPSTDTQYF. The CDR3 DNA follows: TGCGCCAGCAGCTTGGTGTACAGGGGTCCTAGATCCCCTAGCACAGATACGCAGTATTTT. Combining the CDR3 with reference TRBV5-1 and TRBJ2-3 gives the whole variable domain KAGVTQTPRYLIKTRGQQVTLSCSPISGHRSVSWYQQTPGQGLQFLFEYFSETQRNKGNFPGRFSGRQFSNSRSEMNVSTLELGDSALYLCASSLVYRGPRSPSTDTQYFGPGTRLTVL.

Here the CDR3 reads CASSLSIAGGLDEQFF. DNA for the CDR3: TGTGCCAGCAGCTTATCTATAGCGGGAGGCTTAGATGAGCAGTTCTTC. This rearrangement joins TRBV7-9 to TRBJ2-1, with 10 bases fitting TRBD2. The CDR3 extends over 16 amino acids. CDR1 is SEHNR and CDR2 is FQNEAQ in the germline V gene (reference sequence). Unmatched junction bases numbered 9, after V lost 2 bases and J lost 8 bases.

The rearrangement joins TRBV5-4 to TRBJ2-7; the match to TRBD2 covers 8 bases. With V trimmed by 4 bases and J by 5 bases, 8 bases remained unmatched. This CDR3 region has 14 residues. Per germline, CDR1 SGHNT and CDR2 YYREEE (reference sequence). This CDR3 is CASSPRGGLNEQYF. CDR3 DNA sequence: TGTGCCAGCAGCCCCCGGGGGGGCCTGAACGAGCAGTACTTC.

The genes are TRBV3-1 (or the pseudogene TRBV3-2) and TRBJ2-1, with 11 bases fitting TRBD2. The CDR3 contains 15 residues. Trimming at V came to 4 bases and at J to 5 bases, leaving 4 bases not matched to a gene. Germline V gene lookup returns CDR1 LGHDT and CDR2 YNNKEL (reference sequence). CDR3 coding DNA: TGTGCCAGCAGCCCTCGACTAGCGGGACACAATGAGCAGTTCTTC. It codes for CASSPRLAGHNEQFF.

This clone was seen a handful of times. The chain has TRBV7-9 and TRBJ2-1; perhaps TRBD1 as D (5 bases). CDR1 and CDR2 (germline): SEHNR, FQNEAQ (reference sequence). The CDR3 is made up of 15 amino acids. V was cut by 5 bases and J by 1 base, with 12 bases left in between. The CDR3 region has the DNA TGTGCCAGCAGCAACAGGACGGGTTCCTACAATGAGCAGTTCTTC. As protein: CASSNRTGSYNEQFF.

The genes are TRBV10-2 and TRBJ2-3; D is uncertain. V was clipped by 7 bases and J by 0 bases, with 11 bases between them. The V gene's germline CDR1 is WSHSY and CDR2 SAAADI. This CDR3 contains 14 residues. As DNA, the CDR3 is TGCGCCAGCACGGCGGTTACTAGCACAGATACGCAGTATTTT. It codes for CASTAVTSTDTQYF.

The chain recombines TRBV10-3 with TRBJ1-1; D remains unclear. Looked up from germline, CDR1 is ENHRY and CDR2 is SYGVKD. This CDR3 comprises 13 residues. Deletions cut 7 bases from V and 0 bases from J, with 9 bases between. CDR3 sequence: CAITSQLNTEAFF. The CDR3 bases are TGTGCCATCACGTCACAGTTGAACACTGAAGCTTTCTTT.

This rearrangement joins TRBV5-1 to TRBJ2-1; 13 bases match TRBD2. Germline V lookup: CDR1 SGHRS, CDR2 YFSETQ. J was trimmed by 5 bases and V by 3 bases; bases with no gene match: 11. CDR3 size: 18 residues. In DNA, the CDR3 is TGCGCCAGCAGCTGGCAGCCGGGACTAGCGGGACAGAACAATGAGCAGTTCTTC. Encoded protein: CASSWQPGLAGQNNEQFF.

This chain connects TRBV3-1 (or the pseudogene TRBV3-2) to TRBJ1-1, with D possibly being TRBD1 (5 bases). V lost 4 bases and J 2 bases, leaving 11 bases between the germline ends. This CDR3 has 14 residues. The germline CDR1 and CDR2 sequences are LGHDT and YNNKEL (reference sequence). CDR3 amino acids: CASSLGLPNTEAFF. CDR3 DNA sequence: TGTGCCAGCAGCCTGGGACTGCCTAACACTGAAGCTTTCTTT.

The rearrangement joins TRBV2 to TRBJ1-1; D not resolved. V gave up 5 bases and J gave up 5 bases, with 6 bases separating them. Germline-derived CDR1 and CDR2 are SNHLY and FYNNEI. This CDR3 contains 11 residues. The CDR3 loop reads CASSPLTEAFF. Written as DNA, the CDR3 is TGTGCCAGCAGTCCACTGACTGAAGCTTTCTTT.